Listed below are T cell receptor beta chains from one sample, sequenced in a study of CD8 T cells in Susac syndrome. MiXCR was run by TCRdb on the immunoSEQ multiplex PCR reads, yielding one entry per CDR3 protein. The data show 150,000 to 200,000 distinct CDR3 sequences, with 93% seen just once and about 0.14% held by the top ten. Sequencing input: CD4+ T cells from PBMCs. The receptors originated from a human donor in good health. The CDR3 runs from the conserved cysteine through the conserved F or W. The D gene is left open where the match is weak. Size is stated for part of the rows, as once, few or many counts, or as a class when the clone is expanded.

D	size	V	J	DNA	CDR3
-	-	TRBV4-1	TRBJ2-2	TGCGCCAGCAGCCAAGCATCAGGACAGAGTTTCGCCGGGGAGCTGTTTTTT	CASSQASGQSFAGELFF
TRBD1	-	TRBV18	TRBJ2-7	TGTGCCAGCTCACCGCCGGGACAGGGTAGGAACGAGCAGTACTTC	CASSPPGQGRNEQYF
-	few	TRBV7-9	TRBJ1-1	TGTGCCAGCAGCTCCCGACAGAACACTGAAGCTTTCTTT	CASSSRQNTEAFF
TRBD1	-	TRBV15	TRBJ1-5	TGTGCCACCAGCAGTTCAGGGGGCGAACAGCCCCAGCATTTT	CATSSSGGEQPQHF
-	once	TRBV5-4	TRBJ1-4	TGTGCCAGCAGCTACGCGGCGGGTTCTAATGAAAAACTGTTTTTT	CASSYAAGSNEKLFF
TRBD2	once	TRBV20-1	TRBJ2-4	TGCAGTGCTGGTCGCCGGAGCGGGGGGGCCGAGGAAGACATTCAGTACTTC	CSAGRRSGGAEEDIQYF
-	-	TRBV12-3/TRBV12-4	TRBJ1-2	TGTGCCAGCAGTATGGGAGGGGCCGGTCTGCCCTATGGCTACACCTTC	CASSMGGAGLPYGYTF
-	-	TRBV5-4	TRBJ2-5	TGTGCCAGCAGCTACAGGGGGAGGGTGGCCGGAGAGACCCAGTACTTC	CASSYRGRVAGETQYF
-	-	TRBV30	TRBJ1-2	TGTGCCTGGAGTGTACGTGGAAAATATGGCTACACCTTC	CAWSVRGKYGYTF
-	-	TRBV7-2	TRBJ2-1	TGTGCCAGCAGCTTAGGGAGCTCCTACAATGAGCAGTTCTTC	CASSLGSSYNEQFF
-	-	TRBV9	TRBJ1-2	TGTGCCAGCAGCGTAGGAGGGGGAAAGGGCTACACCTTC	CASSVGGGKGYTF
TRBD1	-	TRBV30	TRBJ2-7	TGTGCCTGGAGTGCGGGGACAGGGGGGCGCGAGCAGTACTTC	CAWSAGTGGREQYF
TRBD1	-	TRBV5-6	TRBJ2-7	TGTGCCAGCAGCCTCCGGGACAGGAGCTACTACGAGCAGTACTTC	CASSLRDRSYYEQYF
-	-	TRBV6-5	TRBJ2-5	TGTGCCAGCAGTTACCAGGAGGGCCTTTCAACCCAGTACTTC	CASSYQEGLSTQYF
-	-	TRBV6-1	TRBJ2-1	TGTGCCAGCAGTGTGGAGGGGTCGGGGAATGAGCAGTTCTTC	CASSVEGSGNEQFF
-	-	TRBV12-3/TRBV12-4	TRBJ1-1	TGTGCCAGCAGAAGTCGTCAGGGGCCGAACACTGAAGCTTTCTTT	CASRSRQGPNTEAFF
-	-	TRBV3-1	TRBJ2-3	TGTGCCAGCAGCCAATCCCAGTATCTCGGGGCACATTTT	CASSQSQYLGAHF
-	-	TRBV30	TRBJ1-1	TGTGCCTGGAGTGTAAAAGGGGTAGGTAGTGAAGCTTTCTTT	CAWSVKGVGSEAFF
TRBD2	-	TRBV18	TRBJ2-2	TGTGCCAGCTCCCTGCGGACTAGCGGGGACACCGGGGAGCTGTTTTTT	CASSLRTSGDTGELFF
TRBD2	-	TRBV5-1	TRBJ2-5	TGCGCCAGCAGCTTCCGACTAGCGGGGGCGGAGACCCAGTACTTC	CASSFRLAGAETQYF
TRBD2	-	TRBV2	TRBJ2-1	TGTGCCAGCAGTTCCAATCTACCCGGGACTAGGGAGTTCTTC	CASSSNLPGTREFF
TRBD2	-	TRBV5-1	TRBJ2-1	TGCGCCAGCAGCCTAACTAGCGTAAATGAGCAGTTCTTC	CASSLTSVNEQFF
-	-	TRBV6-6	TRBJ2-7	TGTGCCAGCACTCGAGGGGCGGACAGCTACGAGCAGTACTTC	CASTRGADSYEQYF
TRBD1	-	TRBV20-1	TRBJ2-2	TGCAGTGCACAGGACAGGGGTTACGGGGAGCTGTTTTTT	CSAQDRGYGELFF
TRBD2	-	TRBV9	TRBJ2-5	TGTGCCAGCAGCGTAGACCTGCGGGGGGTCTCGACCCAGTACTTC	CASSVDLRGVSTQYF
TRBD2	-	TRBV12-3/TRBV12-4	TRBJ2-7	TGTGCCAGCAGTTTAGGCCTAGCGGGGGGCTACGAGCAGTACTTC	CASSLGLAGGYEQYF
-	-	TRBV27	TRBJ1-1	TGTGCCAGCAGTTTAAGTCCTGCCGGGATGGACACTGAAGCTTTCTTT	CASSLSPAGMDTEAFF
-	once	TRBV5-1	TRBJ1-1	TGCGCCAGCAGCTTGATCGGGGGATTGAACACTGAAGCTTTCTTT	CASSLIGGLNTEAFF
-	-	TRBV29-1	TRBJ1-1	TGCAGCCACGGGAGGAATGAAGCTTTCTTT	CSHGRNEAFF
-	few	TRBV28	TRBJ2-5	TGTGCCAGCGGGACTGCGCAAGAGACCCAGTACTTC	CASGTAQETQYF
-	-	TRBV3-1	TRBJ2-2	TGTGCCAGCAGCCAACTGGGCCGGGTCTCTCGAAACACCGGGGAGCTGTTTTTT	CASSQLGRVSRNTGELFF